The rows below give T cell receptor beta chains drawn from one sample of a study of identifying expanded T cells in peripheral blood. Assay used: immunoSEQ multiplex PCR; TCRdb lists only in-frame clones, some missing. The sample gives roughly 92,000 clones, roughly 91% of which show up once; around 17% is in the top ten. Sequencing was performed on blood. Receptor source: a person aged 18 to 70 in good health. CDR3s include the opening cysteine and the closing phenylalanine or tryptophan. A D gene is named only where the DNA matches it firmly. Clone sizes are given selectively: once, few, many, or a class where the clone is expanded.

.,TRBV28,TRBJ1-6,.,CASSLGGRPRPLHF,TGTGCCAGCAGTTTAGGGGGCCGTCCCCGACCCCTCCACTTT
.,TRBV6-7,TRBJ2-5,.,CASSYPKENQYF,TGTGCCAGCAGTTACCCCAAAGAGAACCAGTACTTC
few,TRBV7-2,TRBJ2-1,TRBD2,CASSLWTSASNEQFF,TGTGCCAGCAGCTTATGGACTAGCGCGTCCAATGAGCAGTTCTTC
.,TRBV5-4,TRBJ2-1,.,CASTLAPTYNEQFF,TGTGCCAGCACCCTGGCTCCCACCTACAATGAGCAGTTCTTC
.,TRBV7-8,TRBJ2-7,TRBD1,CASWGPRMGQPSYEQYF,TGTGCCAGCTGGGGACCTAGGATGGGACAGCCATCCTACGAGCAGTACTTC
.,TRBV5-4,TRBJ1-2,.,CASSFGGEGGNGYTF,TGTGCCAGCAGCTTTGGAGGGGAAGGGGGGAACGGCTACACCTTC
.,TRBV5-1,TRBJ2-5,TRBD1,CASSLIARGQETQYF,TGCGCCAGCAGCTTAATAGCCAGGGGGCAAGAGACCCAGTACTTC
.,TRBV4-3,TRBJ2-1,.,CASSQAVARGFYSYNEQFF,TGCGCCAGCAGCCAAGCCGTAGCCAGGGGTTTCTACTCCTACAATGAGCAGTTCTTC
.,TRBV10-2,TRBJ2-5,.,CASSERGTQYF,TGCGCCAGCAGTGAGAGGGGGACCCAGTACTTC
.,TRBV4-1,TRBJ2-7,TRBD1,CASSQAGGVHEQYF,TGCGCCAGCAGCCAAGCAGGGGGCGTCCACGAGCAGTACTTC
.,TRBV5-1,TRBJ2-2,.,CASTIRGTNTGELFF,TGCGCCAGTACCATACGGGGGACGAACACCGGGGAGCTGTTTTTT
.,TRBV19,TRBJ1-6,.,CASKNPGSSPLHF,TGTGCCAGTAAAAACCCTGGTAGTTCACCCCTCCACTTT
.,TRBV18,TRBJ1-2,.,CASSPNANYGYTF,TGTGCCAGCTCACCAAACGCAAACTATGGCTACACCTTC
.,TRBV10-2,TRBJ2-3,.,CATGRGGTDTQYF,TGCGCCACCGGCCGGGGCGGCACAGATACGCAGTATTTT
.,TRBV4-1,TRBJ2-7,.,CASSQEWAAAGYEQYF,TGCGCCAGCAGCCAAGAATGGGCAGCGGCTGGATACGAGCAGTACTTC
.,TRBV5-1,TRBJ1-6,TRBD1,CASSLSGGEGNSPLHF,TGCGCCAGCAGCTTATCAGGGGGCGAAGGAAATTCACCCCTCCACTTT
.,TRBV4-1,TRBJ1-5,.,CASSLETGGNQPQHF,TGCGCCAGCAGCCTAGAAACAGGTGGCAATCAGCCCCAGCATTTT
.,TRBV5-4,TRBJ1-5,.,CASSLGENQPQHF,TGTGCCAGCAGCTTGGGAGAGAATCAGCCCCAGCATTTT